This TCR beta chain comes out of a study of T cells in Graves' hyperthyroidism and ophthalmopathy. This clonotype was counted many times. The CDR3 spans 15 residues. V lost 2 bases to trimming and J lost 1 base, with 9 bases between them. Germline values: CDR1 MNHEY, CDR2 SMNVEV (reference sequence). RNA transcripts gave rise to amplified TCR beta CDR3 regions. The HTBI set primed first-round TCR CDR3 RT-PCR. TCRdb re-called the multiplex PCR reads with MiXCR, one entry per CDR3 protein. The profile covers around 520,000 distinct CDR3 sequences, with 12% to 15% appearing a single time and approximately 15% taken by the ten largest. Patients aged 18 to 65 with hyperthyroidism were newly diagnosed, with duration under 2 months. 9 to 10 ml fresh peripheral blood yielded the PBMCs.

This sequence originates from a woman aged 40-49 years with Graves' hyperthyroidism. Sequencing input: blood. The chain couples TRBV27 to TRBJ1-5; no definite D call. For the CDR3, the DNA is TGTGCCAGCAGTTTAGTCGGTTTCAGCAATCAGCCCCAGCATTTT. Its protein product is CASSLVGFSNQPQHF.